The clone carrying this TCR beta chain occurred a few times. Indicated time point: pre-treatment sample, taken before nivolumab and TIL therapy. The immunoSEQ assay was v3. Method: immunoSEQ multiplex PCR; TCRdb's copy keeps in-frame clones and lacks some. The repertoire holds 55,000 to 60,000 clones, with 70% to 75% as singletons. This record belongs to a study of TIL therapy for anti-PD-1-resistant metastatic lung cancer. Turning to the study itself: Median patient age was 54, ranging about 38-80 years.

Trimming removed 3 bases from V and 6 bases from J, with 15 bases in between. CDR3 length equals 15 residues. Germline V gene lookup returns CDR1 MDHEN and CDR2 SYDVKM. The rearrangement uses TRBV28 and TRBJ1-5; no clear D. This receptor was identified in a person aged 25 to 85 with non-small cell lung cancer. Sequenced material: blood, taken at baseline. The CDR3 loop reads CASSFRRIKSQPQHF. CDR3 DNA sequence: TGTGCCAGCAGTTTCAGGAGAATCAAAAGTCAGCCCCAGCATTTT.